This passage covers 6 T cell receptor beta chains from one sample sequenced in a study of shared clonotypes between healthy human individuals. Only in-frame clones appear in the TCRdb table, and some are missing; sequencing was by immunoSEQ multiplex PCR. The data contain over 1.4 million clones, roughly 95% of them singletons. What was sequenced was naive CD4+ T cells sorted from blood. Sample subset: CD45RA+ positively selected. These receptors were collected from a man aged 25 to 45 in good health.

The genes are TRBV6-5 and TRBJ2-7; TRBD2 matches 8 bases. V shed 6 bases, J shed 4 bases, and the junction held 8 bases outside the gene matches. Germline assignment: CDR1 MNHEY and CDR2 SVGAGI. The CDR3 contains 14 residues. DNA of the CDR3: TGTGCCAGCAGAATACTAGCGGAGGCGTACGAGCAGTACTTC. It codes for CASRILAEAYEQYF.

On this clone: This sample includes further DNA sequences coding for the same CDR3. The chain's CDR3 is CASSPRGSSYEQYF. The CDR3, as DNA: TGTGCCAGCTCACCACGGGGGAGCTCCTACGAGCAGTACTTC. The V call is TRBV18, the J call TRBJ2-7; D is perhaps TRBD1 or TRBD2 (5 bases each). V was cut by 1 base and J by 0 bases, with 7 bases left in between. This CDR3 has 14 residues. Germline CDR1 is KGHSH and CDR2 is LQKENI.

CDR3 region: CASSQGEATNEKLFF. The CDR3 DNA reads as TGCGCCAGCAGTCAAGGAGAAGCAACTAATGAAAAACTGTTTTTT. The gene calls are TRBV23-1 and TRBJ1-4; no reliable D call. TRBV23-1 is marked as an open reading frame, function uncertain. The V end was cut by 2 bases, the J end by 0 bases, with 7 bases between. CDR3 length: 15 residues.

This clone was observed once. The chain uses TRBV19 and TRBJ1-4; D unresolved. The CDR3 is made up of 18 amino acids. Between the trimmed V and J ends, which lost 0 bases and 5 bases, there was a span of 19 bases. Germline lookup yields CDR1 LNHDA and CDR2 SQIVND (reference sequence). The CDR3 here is CASSIETLHRAGNEKLFF. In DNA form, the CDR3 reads TGTGCCAGTAGTATAGAGACGCTGCACCGGGCGGGGAATGAAAAACTGTTTTTT.

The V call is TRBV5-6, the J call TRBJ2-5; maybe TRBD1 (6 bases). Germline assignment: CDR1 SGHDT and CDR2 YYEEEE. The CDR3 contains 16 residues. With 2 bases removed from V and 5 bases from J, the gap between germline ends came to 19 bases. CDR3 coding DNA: TGTGCCAGCAGCTTTCTTCCGGGCGCAGGGGAGGAGACCCAGTACTTC. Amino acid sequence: CASSFLPGAGEETQYF.

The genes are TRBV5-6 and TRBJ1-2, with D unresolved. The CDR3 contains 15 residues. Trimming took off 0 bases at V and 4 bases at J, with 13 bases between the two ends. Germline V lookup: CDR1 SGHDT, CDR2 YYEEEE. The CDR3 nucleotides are TGTGCCAGCAGCTTGGCGTCCCAGGTCGGCTATGGCTACACCTTC. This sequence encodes CASSLASQVGYGYTF.